This T cell receptor beta chain appears in the sequencing data of a study of graft-versus-host responses after intestinal transplantation. Across the whole study: Isolated intestinal, liver-intestinal, or multivisceral transplants had been given to the recipients. Recipients uniformly received anti-thymocyte globulin induction, followed by tacrolimus and steroids for approximately 3 years.

The CDR3 sequence is 18 residues long. CDR1 is MRHNA, CDR2 SNTAGT, per germline. Trimming took 0 bases from V and 3 from J, leaving 18 bases between them. Study outcomes and limitations: High graft-versus-host to host-versus-graft T cell clonal ratios marked allografts of patients with graft-donor macrochimerism. Some GvH clones appeared in ileal mucosa or blood before recipient bone marrow.

Assay: immunoSEQ multiplex PCR; the TCRdb copy retains only in-frame clones and omits some. The data hold fewer than 110,000 clones, with approximately 93% observed a single time. In regard to this clone: Antigen unknown.

The sequence derives from a human donor who received an intestinal transplant. Sequences were derived from unstimulated CD8+ T cells sorted from spleen or lymph node cells, sampled before intestinal transplant. This chain joins TRBV6-4 and TRBJ1-5; D is unclear. DNA for the CDR3: TGTGCCAGCAGTGACTCGAATTCTCCACCCCTGACCAATCAGCCCCAGCATTTT. Amino acid sequence: CASSDSNSPPLTNQPQHF.